A selection of T cell receptor beta chains follows, all from one sample in a study of control samples from healthy donors and cancer patients. Here immunoSEQ multiplex PCR was the method, and the copy in TCRdb shows in-frame clones only, minus some. The sample holds 100,000 to 150,000 clones, about 88% seen once. The sequencing sample was made of blood. The receptors shown here come from a man between 45 and 60 years old in good health. The CDR3 runs from the conserved cysteine through the conserved F or W. The D gene is left open where the match is weak. Clone size, where shown, is once, few, many, or a class for clones that have expanded.

>-|TRBJ2-6|TRBV19|-
CASTPTSSGANVLTF
TGTGCCAGTACCCCGACGAGCTCTGGGGCCAACGTCCTGACTTTC
>-|TRBJ2-5|TRBV3-1/TRBV3-2|-
CASSQGNAGETQYF
TGTGCCAGCAGCCAAGGGAACGCCGGGGAGACCCAGTACTTC
>-|TRBJ1-1|TRBV6-1|-
CASSEIGSGKKAFF
TGTGCCAGCAGTGAAATTGGGTCAGGGAAAAAAGCTTTCTTT
>-|TRBJ2-7|TRBV5-1|TRBD2
CASSLYPTSGGAGEQYF
TGCGCCAGCAGCTTGTATCCTACTAGCGGGGGGGCCGGCGAGCAGTACTTC
>-|TRBJ2-5|TRBV6-5|-
CASSTPPQKETQYF
TGTGCCAGCAGTACCCCCCCCCAGAAAGAGACCCAGTACTTC
>-|TRBJ2-1|TRBV2|-
CASSDVAYNEQFF
TGTGCCAGCAGTGACGTAGCATACAATGAGCAGTTCTTC
>-|TRBJ2-1|TRBV27|-
CASSWGSGPYNEQFF
TGTGCCAGCAGTTGGGGATCGGGTCCCTACAATGAGCAGTTCTTC
>-|TRBJ2-7|TRBV6-2/TRBV6-3|-
CASSFSPAAGEQYF
TGTGCCAGCAGTTTTTCGCCGGCGGCCGGGGAGCAGTACTTC
>-|TRBJ2-2|TRBV6-2/TRBV6-3|-
CASSYLGGSGTGELFF
TGTGCCAGCAGTTACCTTGGGGGAAGTGGCACCGGGGAGCTGTTTTTT
>-|TRBJ1-6|TRBV2|-
CASNIDSSYNSPLHF
TGTGCCAGCAATATAGACAGCTCCTATAATTCACCCCTCCACTTT
>-|TRBJ2-3|TRBV29-1|-
CSSRQGTDTQYF
TGCAGCTCTCGGCAGGGCACAGATACGCAGTATTTT
>-|TRBJ1-1|TRBV5-1|TRBD1
CASSLPRQGLNTEAFF
TGCGCCAGCAGTCTGCCCCGACAGGGGTTGAACACTGAAGCTTTCTTT
>-|TRBJ1-2|TRBV28|TRBD1
CASSFGTGNYGYTF
TGTGCCAGCAGTTTTGGGACAGGGAACTATGGCTACACCTTC
>-|TRBJ2-3|TRBV30|-
CAWSTGASTDTQYF
TGTGCCTGGAGTACGGGGGCGAGCACAGATACGCAGTATTTT
>-|TRBJ1-1|TRBV6-4|-
CASRQELNTEAFF
TGTGCCAGCAGACAGGAACTGAACACTGAAGCTTTCTTT
>-|TRBJ2-5|TRBV30|-
CAWSWGAGQETQYF
TGTGCCTGGAGTTGGGGCGCAGGGCAAGAGACCCAGTACTTC
>-|TRBJ2-3|TRBV27|-
CASSLAGPGDTQYF
TGTGCCAGCAGTTTGGCGGGGCCCGGGGATACGCAGTATTTT
>-|TRBJ1-1|TRBV9|TRBD1
CASSVHSGTGGTEAFF
TGTGCCAGCAGCGTACACTCCGGGACAGGTGGCACTGAAGCTTTCTTT
>-|TRBJ1-5|TRBV5-8|-
CASSLGPNQPQHF
TGTGCCAGCAGCTTGGGGCCCAATCAGCCCCAGCATTTT
>-|TRBJ2-2|TRBV11-2|-
CASSPQAGKNTGELFF
TGTGCCAGCAGCCCGCAGGCAGGGAAGAACACCGGGGAGCTGTTTTTT
>-|TRBJ1-2|TRBV5-4|-
CASSFPQGSTNYGYTF
TGTGCCAGCAGCTTCCCCCAGGGCAGCACCAACTATGGCTACACCTTC
>-|TRBJ1-5|TRBV11-2|TRBD1
CASSLGGTGREQPQHF
TGTGCCAGCAGCTTAGGGGGGACAGGGAGGGAACAGCCCCAGCATTTT
>-|TRBJ1-2|TRBV19|TRBD1
CASSRTGTDGGYTF
TGTGCCAGTAGTAGAACCGGGACAGACGGTGGCTACACCTTC
>once|TRBJ2-3|TRBV6-1|-
CASSETYIASTDTQYF
TGTGCCAGCAGTGAGACCTATATAGCTAGCACAGATACGCAGTATTTT
>few|TRBJ2-5|TRBV6-6|TRBD2
CASSYPSGEETQYF
TGTGCCAGCAGTTACCCTAGCGGGGAAGAGACCCAGTACTTC
>once|TRBJ1-2|TRBV19|-
CASSGDHYGYTF
TGTGCCAGTAGTGGGGACCACTATGGCTACACCTTC
>few|TRBJ1-2|TRBV20-1|-
CSASGVYGYTF
TGCAGTGCTAGTGGAGTCTATGGCTACACCTTC
>-|TRBJ1-4|TRBV5-4|-
CASSQSDRNEKLFF
TGTGCCAGCAGCCAAAGCGACAGGAATGAAAAACTGTTTTTT
>-|TRBJ2-1|TRBV24-1|TRBD2
CATSDSVAGGYNEQFF
TGTGCCACCAGTGATTCGGTAGCGGGGGGGTACAATGAGCAGTTCTTC
>-|TRBJ1-1|TRBV7-9|-
CASSGMNTEAFF
TGTGCCAGCAGCGGCATGAACACTGAAGCTTTCTTT
>few|TRBJ2-7|TRBV7-9|-
CASSFGAGRFSYEQYF
TGTGCCAGCAGCTTCGGGGCGGGGAGGTTCTCCTACGAGCAGTACTTC
>-|TRBJ2-6|TRBV14|-
CASSRFSGANVLTF
TGTGCCAGCAGCCGTTTCTCTGGGGCCAACGTCCTGACTTTC
>once|TRBJ2-7|TRBV6-5|TRBD2
CASRPHGTTYEQYF
TGTGCCAGCAGACCCCACGGGACTACCTACGAGCAGTACTTC
>once|TRBJ1-5|TRBV30|-
CAWGTQGSKPQHF
TGTGCCTGGGGAACTCAGGGGAGCAAGCCCCAGCATTTT
>-|TRBJ2-5|TRBV30|-
CAWSIVETQYF
TGTGCCTGGAGTATCGTGGAGACCCAGTACTTC
>-|TRBJ2-4|TRBV20-1|-
CSASGGVVNIQYF
TGCAGTGCTAGTGGAGGGGTGGTAAACATTCAGTACTTC
>-|TRBJ2-2|TRBV18|-
CASSPAAGTGELFF
TGTGCCAGCTCACCGGCGGCAGGCACCGGGGAGCTGTTTTTT
>-|TRBJ1-5|TRBV24-1|-
CATQASNSNQPQHF
TGTGCCACCCAGGCTTCAAATAGCAATCAGCCCCAGCATTTT
>-|TRBJ2-3|TRBV2|-
CASEPFGVSTDTQYF
TGTGCCAGCGAGCCATTCGGGGTGAGCACAGATACGCAGTATTTT
>-|TRBJ1-1|TRBV29-1|-
CSVEGEVNTEAFF
TGCAGCGTTGAAGGGGAAGTGAACACTGAAGCTTTCTTT
>-|TRBJ2-1|TRBV19|TRBD2
CASSIGLAGGRNEQFF
TGTGCCAGTAGTATAGGGCTAGCGGGGGGGCGAAATGAGCAGTTCTTC
>-|TRBJ1-1|TRBV5-1|TRBD1
CASRPDRAGGAFF
TGCGCCAGCAGACCTGACAGGGCCGGGGGAGCTTTCTTT
>-|TRBJ2-2|TRBV7-3|-
CASSLLGGANTGELFF
TGTGCCAGCAGCTTATTGGGGGGAGCGAACACCGGGGAGCTGTTTTTT
>-|TRBJ1-6|TRBV30|TRBD1
CAWQGEYNSPLHF
TGTGCCTGGCAGGGGGAATATAATTCACCCCTCCACTTT
>-|TRBJ2-5|TRBV5-1|-
CASSLGAEGYQETQYF
TGCGCCAGCAGCTTGGGGGCCGAGGGTTACCAAGAGACCCAGTACTTC
>few|TRBJ1-2|TRBV2|TRBD1
CAIPGTGQDGYTF
TGTGCCATCCCCGGGACAGGGCAGGATGGCTACACCTTC
>-|TRBJ2-3|TRBV28|-
CASSFQGADTQYF
TGTGCCAGCAGTTTTCAAGGGGCAGATACGCAGTATTTT
>once|TRBJ2-3|TRBV24-1|TRBD1
CATTGQESTDTQYF
TGTGCCACCACTGGACAGGAGAGCACAGATACGCAGTATTTT
>once|TRBJ1-2|TRBV6-6|-
CASSYSIGGPNYGYTF
TGTGCCAGCAGTTACTCGATTGGGGGCCCAAACTATGGCTACACCTTC
>once|TRBJ1-1|TRBV25-1|TRBD1
CASSGGQARLNTEAFF
TGTGCCAGCAGTGGGGGACAGGCCCGGCTGAACACTGAAGCTTTCTTT
>-|TRBJ1-1|TRBV5-6|-
CASSLDGSENTEAFF
TGTGCCAGCAGCTTGGATGGGTCGGAGAACACTGAAGCTTTCTTT
>few|TRBJ2-1|TRBV30|-
CAWSQNNEQFF
TGTGCCTGGAGTCAGAACAATGAGCAGTTCTTC
>-|TRBJ2-1|TRBV5-1|TRBD1
CASSPRGSYNEQFF
TGCGCCAGCAGCCCCAGGGGGTCCTACAATGAGCAGTTCTTC
>once|TRBJ2-2|TRBV28|-
CASSPPAGLNTGELFF
TGTGCCAGCAGTCCCCCGGCAGGATTGAACACCGGGGAGCTGTTTTTT
>-|TRBJ2-7|TRBV7-6|TRBD2
CASSLAWGGSYEQYF
TGTGCCAGCAGCTTAGCGTGGGGGGGATCCTACGAGCAGTACTTC
>-|TRBJ2-7|TRBV12-5|-
CASGLPEGSSYEQYF
TGTGCTAGTGGTTTGCCTGAAGGGAGCTCCTACGAGCAGTACTTC
>-|TRBJ2-3|TRBV11-1|-
CASSLAGVLDTQYF
TGTGCCAGCAGCTTAGCGGGGGTTTTAGATACGCAGTATTTT
>few|TRBJ2-5|TRBV6-4|-
CASSGHNKETQYF
TGTGCCAGCAGCGGACATAACAAAGAGACCCAGTACTTC
>few|TRBJ1-3|TRBV28|-
CASSREWYTIYF
TGTGCCAGCAGCCGGGAGTGGTACACCATATATTTT
>-|TRBJ2-7|TRBV2|-
CASSERGPGYEQYF
TGTGCCAGCAGTGAACGGGGGCCGGGGTACGAGCAGTACTTC